These 7 T cell receptor beta chains were all obtained from the same sample, sequenced in a study of blood T cell repertoires in COVID-19. TCRdb keeps only in-frame clones here, not all; method: immunoSEQ multiplex PCR. The table lists 170,000 or so clones, around 90% of them singletons. Sequencing input: peripheral blood. The receptors stem from a man aged 60 to 69 with COVID-19, enrolled during active disease.

The chain links TRBV15 to TRBJ1-2; TRBD1 matches at 11 bases. With 0 bases clipped from V and 3 bases from J, the junction kept 3 bases outside the gene matches. CDR3 length: 16 amino acids. Germline V lookup: CDR1 LNHNV, CDR2 YYDKDF (reference sequence). The CDR3 loop reads CATSREDRGLDYGYTF. For the CDR3, the DNA is TGTGCCACCAGCAGAGAGGACAGGGGGCTAGACTATGGCTACACCTTC.

This rearrangement joins TRBV5-1 to TRBJ1-3, with D maybe TRBD1 (5 bases). Germline CDR1 SGHRS, CDR2 YFSETQ. The length of the CDR3 is 16 residues. V was shortened by 7 bases and J by 0 bases, with 17 bases between the two germline ends. The CDR3 region has the DNA TGCGCCAGCCAGAAGGGGCAGGCTAGCTCTGGAAACACCATATATTTT. Translating gives CASQKGQASSGNTIYF.

This clone was detected a few times. The CDR3 DNA reads TGTGCCAGTACCCCGGGACAGGGGGCAGTCGGAAAAGCTTTCTTT. It codes for CASTPGQGAVGKAFF. The chain carries TRBV19 and TRBJ1-1; 12 positions agree with TRBD1. The CDR3 is 15 residues long. Losses at the gene ends were 7 bases for V and 9 bases for J; bases not matched to a gene: 12. Germline loops: CDR1 LNHDA, CDR2 SQIVND (reference sequence).

The DNA of the CDR3 is TGTGCCAGCAGTCGAAGCGGTTCCACCGGGGAGCTGTTTTTT. As protein: CASSRSGSTGELFF. The chain is built from TRBV6-2 or TRBV6-3 and TRBJ2-2; weak D call: TRBD2 (5 bases). Germline assignment: CDR1 MNHEY and CDR2 SVGEGT. The V end was cut by 5 bases, the J end by 4 bases, with 11 bases between. The CDR3 contains 14 residues.

The chain combines TRBV7-2 with TRBJ2-3; 8 bases fit TRBD2. The CDR3 contains 14 residues. Germline V CDR1 and CDR2: SGHTA, FQGNSA. The J segment lost 6 bases and the V segment lost 4 bases, leaving 6 bases of the junction unmatched. As DNA, the CDR3 is TGTGCCAGCAGCTCCGGGGGGGCCAGCGATACGCAGTATTTT. It encodes CASSSGGASDTQYF. Combining the CDR3 with reference TRBV7-2 and TRBJ2-3 gives the whole variable domain GAGVSQSPSNKVTEKGKDVELRCDPISGHTALYWYRQSLGQGLEFLIYFQGNSAPDKSGLPSDRFSAERTGGSVSTLTIQRTQQEDSAVYLCASSSGGASDTQYFGPGTRLTVL.

CDR3 amino acids: CASSLEGLPRYEQYF. The CDR3 DNA reads as TGTGCCAGCAGCTTGGAGGGGCTACCCAGATACGAGCAGTACTTC. The gene calls are TRBV5-4 and TRBJ2-7, with D maybe TRBD1 (5 bases). Trimming shortened V by 0 bases and J by 4 bases, and 14 bases separated the two germline ends. This CDR3 comprises 15 residues. Germline V gene data show CDR1 as SGHNT and CDR2 as YYREEE (reference sequence).

The chain uses TRBV3-1 (or the pseudogene TRBV3-2) and TRBJ2-4, with 9 bases matching TRBD2. The germline gives CDR1 LGHDT, CDR2 YNNKEL (reference sequence). The junction had 3 bases not matched to a gene; V was cut back by 4 bases and J by 2 bases. The CDR3 covers 15 residues. CDR3 DNA: TGTGCCAGCAGCCGGCGGGAGGGTTCCAAAAACATTCAGTACTTC. Translated, it gives CASSRREGSKNIQYF.